This T cell receptor (beta chain) was captured in a study of molecular identifiers for immune sequencing clone quantification. Libraries for naive CD8 T cells, which were made from 20,000 to 1,000,000 sorted cells, drew on 10%, 30% or 50% of the RNA. Naive CD8 T cells were sorted as CD8+CD4-CCR7+CD45RA+. TCRdb processed the PCR reads anew with MiXCR; each CDR3 protein has one entry. The sample lists about 54,000 distinct CDR3 sequences, around 25% occurring once. Notes on the study in general: Clonotypes topping 20 RNA copies carried over 99% of effector molecules but under 1% of naive ones. Molecules of identical TCR sharing a barcode could underestimate highly expanded clone sizes.

This clonotype was counted at least ten times. Its antigen is not known. V lost 5 bases to trimming and J lost 2 bases; unmatched junction nucleotides: 5. The CDR3 totals 15 residues. Germline CDR1 reads SGHTA; CDR2 reads FQGNSA. The chain has TRBV7-2 and TRBJ2-7, with TRBD1 matching over 11 bases. What was sequenced was naive CD8+ T cells from blood, with Jurkat cell RNA spiked in. Stated subset: FACS-sorted CD8+CD4-CCR7+CD45RA+ naive T cells. The clonotype originates from a human donor in good health. Some libraries in this study had Jurkat cell RNA spiked in. This CDR3 is CASSLGQGAAYEQYF. The DNA of the CDR3 is TGTGCCAGCAGCCTAGGACAGGGGGCAGCCTACGAGCAGTACTTC.